This T cell receptor beta chain appears in the sequencing data of a study of shared clonotypes between healthy human individuals (TCRdb year 2020). Notes on the research overall: The cohort included three men and two women between 18 and 49 years of age. Per donor, three plates each were used for CD4 naive and CD4 memory, two for CD8 naive, and one for CD8 memory. The study deeply sequenced blood TCR repertoires of five healthy adults to estimate repertoire size and the extent of clonotype sharing between individuals. To increase sequencing depth and limit assay-specific biases, different laboratories used diverse techniques to prepare libraries and sequence TCR repertoires. Leukapheresis yielded between about 0.9 and 9 billion PBMCs per donor.

Using the deep immunoSEQ assay, multiplex PCR amplified TCR CDR3 regions from genomic DNA. Extracted genomic DNA from each cell subset was spread evenly across all wells of several immunoSEQ 96-well plates, with each plate serving as a replicate. Each replicate PCR for sorted subsets received 200 ng genomic DNA, equal to roughly 30,000 T cell genomes. Purified libraries were measured with a Qubit 3.0 fluorometer, size-checked on a Bioanalyzer 2100, and measured again with the KAPA Library Quantification kit. Every immunoSEQ 96-well plate was sequenced on a dedicated single-read 150-cycle Illumina NextSeq 550 flow cell. In the authors' own workflow: Because the immunoSEQ output held only junctional sequences and lacked quality scores, the filtering could not match the filtering applied to full-length reads. To assign V/J genes and CDR3, sequences were annotated using PyIR, a Python wrapper for IgBLAST v1.9, with IMGT germline references. Reads were removed for weak V/J assignments (E-value above 1e-6), missing CDR3, stop codons, out-of-frame junctions, or ambiguous translated residues. A V3J clonotype was defined by an identical inferred V gene, J gene, and CDR3 amino acid sequence. Percentage overlap between repertoires was calculated by dividing the number of shared unique clonotypes by the size of the smaller repertoire. Three approaches were used to assess repertoire richness: RTK rarefaction, the Chao1 estimator, and Recon v2.1 estimates of unobserved clonotypes. Generation probabilities for all TCRbeta clonotypes obtained by the gDNA method from a handful of donors were computed using OLGA. The clones in this table, taken by TCRdb from immuneACCESS, are in-frame only. Not every clone is retained; where verified, under half of the shortfall comes from an unresolved V gene, and the cause of the rest is unknown. V and J calls and clone size are as listed in that table; D and trimming were resolved from the DNA. The sample table lists around 2,000,000 clones, about 95% of them with a count of one. The top ten constitute about 1.1% of the sample.

The research as a whole found: Compared with non-shared clonotypes, the clonotypes found in all four sorted-subset donors had higher generation probabilities. Estimated clonotype richness was generally larger for naive than for memory subsets. The genetic and exposure-history diversity represented was limited by the small number of donors. About 5% of naive CD4, around 3.6% of naive CD8, 2.3% of memory CD4, and more than 0.35% of memory CD8 clonotypes were shared across a handful of donors. Sampling was restricted to blood, and TCR repertoires in tissues likely differ from the TCR repertoires found in blood. Even with the large sequencing depth, rarefaction of the sorted-subset datasets indicated that sequencing was incomplete. Based on pairwise subsampling, the degree of clonotype sharing among donors was expected to be affected by sequencing depth.

A note on this clone: Its antigen remains unidentified. Base qualities are missing; no much larger clone stands one base away.

CD8 naive samples were CD45RO-negative cells positively selected for CCR7, giving a CD45RA+CCR7+ population that excluded TemRA cells. The donors were healthy, HIV-negative adults with no recently reported acute infections or vaccinations. Every donor was a Caucasian adult living in Nashville, Tennessee, USA. Blood was obtained by leukapheresis, after which PBMCs were separated by Ficoll-Histopaque density gradient centrifugation and cryopreserved in liquid nitrogen vapor phase. Analytical flow cytometry was used to check the purity and quantity of every magnetically sorted T cell population. Each sorted fraction had its genomic DNA isolated and then quantified by UV absorbance on a Nanodrop 2000c. From the cysteine up to the phenylalanine, the CDR3 has a length of 14 residues. Of all the DNA, just the CDR3 is kept, 42 bases in frame from base 1. CDR1 and CDR2 are drawn from the germline V gene (reference sequence): LNHNV, YYDKDF.

The sequence derives from a man younger than 35 in good health. The rearranged chain carries TRBV15 and TRBJ2-2; too little of a D gene remains to name it. The source material was naive CD8+ T cells sorted from blood. The cell subset or site label on this specimen signifies: CD45RA+CCR7+. The CDR3 reads CASGLGSDTGELFF. The bases read TGTGCATCCGGCTTGGGGTCGGACACCGGGGAGCTGTTTTTT.